This TCR beta chain emerged from a study of cytomegalovirus exposure and HLA in healthy donors. Study conclusions and caveats: Most TCR sequences were uncommon, yet certain public TCRs appeared in many donors. A classifier reportedly called cytomegalovirus status with high sensitivity and specificity. Within a later analysis, the majority of CMV-associated TCR beta chains appeared HLA-restricted.

This PCR relied on a set of 60 Vbeta primers and 13 Jbeta primers. Here immunoSEQ multiplex PCR was the method, and the copy in TCRdb shows in-frame clones only, minus some. The repertoire holds about 72,000 clones, with more than 75% as singletons. V shed 2 bases, J shed 8 bases, and the junction held 8 bases outside the gene matches. In germline, CDR1 is MDHEN, CDR2 SYDVKM. The CDR3 contains 15 residues. This clone was seen a single time. As yet, its antigen is unknown. V and J are TRBV28 and TRBJ1-4; TRBD1 aligns across 7 bases. The sequence was collected from a young man in good health and CMV-seronegative. Sample: PBMCs. The chain's CDR3 is CASSLRTGSSEKLFF. CDR3 sequence (DNA): TGTGCCAGCAGTTTAAGGACAGGATCGAGCGAAAAACTGTTTTTT.